Listed below are T cell receptor beta chains from one sample, sequenced in a study of cytomegalovirus exposure and HLA in healthy donors. Profiled with immunoSEQ multiplex PCR; TCRdb holds only in-frame clones, not every one. The top ten hold 2.8% of the sample, which has under 150,000 clones, about four fifths seen once. Sample: PBMCs. Receptors were obtained from a male donor in good health and CMV-seronegative. The CDR3 runs from the conserved cysteine through the conserved F or W. The D gene is left open where the match is weak. Clone sizes are given selectively: once, few, many, or a class where the clone is expanded.

clone size	D gene	V gene	J gene	CDR3 protein	CDR3 DNA
.	.	TRBV6-6	TRBJ2-2	CASSLTGNTGELFF	TGTGCCAGCAGCCTGACAGGGAACACCGGGGAGCTGTTTTTT
few	.	TRBV5-1	TRBJ1-3	CASSWQEGGNTIYF	TGCGCCAGCAGCTGGCAGGAGGGGGGAAACACCATATATTTT
.	TRBD1	TRBV9	TRBJ1-2	CASSVGDRPEGYTF	TGTGCCAGCAGCGTAGGGGACAGGCCCGAGGGCTACACCTTC
few	.	TRBV29-1	TRBJ2-5	CSGEEGGETQYF	TGCAGCGGGGAGGAGGGTGGAGAGACCCAGTACTTC
.	TRBD2	TRBV10-3	TRBJ2-5	CAISGMSGGASETQYF	TGTGCCATCAGTGGGATGAGCGGGGGGGCCAGCGAGACCCAGTACTTC
few	TRBD1	TRBV18	TRBJ2-5	CASSAGTGQETQYF	TGTGCCAGCTCGGCTGGGACAGGACAAGAGACCCAGTACTTC
.	TRBD2	TRBV19	TRBJ2-1	CASSPLRDRESSGGYNEQFF	TGTGCCAGTAGTCCTCTGAGGGACAGAGAGTCTAGCGGGGGGTACAATGAGCAGTTCTTC
.	.	TRBV9	TRBJ1-4	CASSARDNGYEKLFF	TGTGCCAGCAGCGCCAGGGATAACGGTTACGAAAAACTGTTTTTT
.	.	TRBV30	TRBJ1-6	CAWSVAGWRTLHF	TGTGCCTGGAGTGTAGCCGGCTGGAGAACCCTCCACTTT
few	TRBD1	TRBV19	TRBJ1-2	CASSSRTGWDGYTF	TGTGCCAGTTCATCTAGGACAGGGTGGGATGGCTACACCTTC
.	TRBD2	TRBV10-1	TRBJ2-1	CASSESRAAGGTKPNEQFF	TGCGCCAGCAGTGAGTCGAGGGCAGCGGGAGGGACGAAACCCAATGAGCAGTTCTTC
.	TRBD1	TRBV4-1	TRBJ1-5	CASSPGTGVEPQHF	TGCGCCAGCAGCCCTGGGACAGGGGTAGAGCCCCAGCATTTT
.	.	TRBV9	TRBJ1-3	CASSVDTGSGNTIYF	TGTGCCAGCAGCGTAGATACAGGTAGTGGAAACACCATATATTTT
.	.	TRBV7-9	TRBJ1-1	CASSIKMNTEAFF	TGTGCCAGCAGCATAAAAATGAACACTGAAGCTTTCTTT
.	TRBD1	TRBV25-1	TRBJ1-5	CASSAGGSYQPQHF	TGTGCCAGCAGTGCAGGGGGTAGCTATCAGCCCCAGCATTTT
.	TRBD1	TRBV7-9	TRBJ2-2	CASRTPDRVIYTGELFF	TGTGCCAGCCGCACTCCTGACAGGGTTATATACACCGGGGAGCTGTTTTTT
.	TRBD1	TRBV6-1	TRBJ1-5	CASSFDRVYQPQHF	TGTGCCAGCAGTTTCGACAGGGTCTATCAGCCCCAGCATTTT
few	.	TRBV5-1	TRBJ1-3	CASSLWTGNTIYF	TGCGCCAGCAGCCTATGGACAGGAAACACCATATATTTT
.	.	TRBV29-1	TRBJ2-3	CSVGGSDTQYF	TGCAGCGTCGGCGGTTCAGATACGCAGTATTTT
.	.	TRBV9	TRBJ1-2	CASSVMTGKTNYGYTF	TGTGCCAGCAGCGTAATGACGGGTAAAACTAACTATGGCTACACCTTC
.	TRBD2	TRBV5-1	TRBJ2-5	CASSEGLAGGQETQYF	TGCGCCAGCAGCGAGGGACTAGCGGGAGGACAAGAGACCCAGTACTTC
.	TRBD1	TRBV18	TRBJ2-5	CASSPRKGQGAETQYF	TGTGCCAGCTCACCGCGGAAGGGACAGGGGGCGGAGACCCAGTACTTC
.	TRBD1	TRBV18	TRBJ2-7	CASSPDRTYEQYF	TGTGCCAGCTCACCGGACAGGACCTACGAGCAGTACTTC
.	TRBD1	TRBV15	TRBJ2-7	CATSGQSHEQYF	TGTGCCACCTCGGGACAGAGCCACGAGCAGTACTTC
.	.	TRBV19	TRBJ2-4	CASGHLAKNIQYF	TGTGCCTCCGGACACCTAGCCAAAAACATTCAGTACTTC
.	TRBD1	TRBV10-3	TRBJ2-7	CAISERTAQAGGHSYEQYF	TGTGCCATCAGTGAGAGGACGGCGCAAGCAGGGGGCCACTCCTACGAGCAGTACTTC
once	TRBD1	TRBV30	TRBJ1-5	CAWVDREDQPQHF	TGTGCCTGGGTGGACAGGGAAGATCAGCCCCAGCATTTT
.	.	TRBV15	TRBJ1-2	CATSRVGGRANYGYTF	TGTGCCACCAGCAGAGTTGGAGGGCGAGCTAACTATGGCTACACCTTC
.	TRBD1	TRBV23-1	TRBJ1-6	CASSQYPGQGNSPLHF	TGCGCCAGCAGTCAATACCCGGGACAGGGTAATTCACCCCTCCACTTT
.	.	TRBV10-1	TRBJ1-4	CASSDWSPTNEKLFF	TGCGCCAGCAGTGATTGGAGCCCAACTAATGAAAAACTGTTTTTT
.	.	TRBV9	TRBJ2-6	CASSLQGYGANVLTF	TGTGCCAGCAGCCTGCAGGGGTATGGGGCCAACGTCCTGACTTTC
.	.	TRBV13	TRBJ1-2	CASSPGGPGGYGYTF	TGTGCCAGCAGCCCCGGGGGACCGGGCGGCTATGGCTACACCTTC
.	TRBD1	TRBV9	TRBJ2-5	CASSVEGGWGPFGETQYF	TGTGCCAGCAGCGTAGAAGGGGGCTGGGGTCCCTTTGGTGAGACCCAGTACTTC
.	TRBD1	TRBV30	TRBJ1-4	CALGPGQGLGEKLFF	TGTGCCTTGGGGCCGGGACAGGGGTTGGGTGAAAAACTGTTTTTT
.	TRBD1	TRBV4-1	TRBJ1-4	CASSHGRTGPTNEKLFF	TGCGCCAGCAGCCACGGAAGGACAGGACCAACTAATGAAAAACTGTTTTTT
.	.	TRBV5-4	TRBJ1-5	CASSLQGSNQPQHF	TGTGCCAGCAGCTTGCAGGGTAGCAATCAGCCCCAGCATTTT
.	TRBD2	TRBV4-2	TRBJ2-3	CASSRNKGGGGATDTQYF	TGTGCCAGCAGCCGTAATAAGGGGGGCGGGGGGGCCACAGATACGCAGTATTTT
.	.	TRBV19	TRBJ1-1	CASSVMNTEAFF	TGTGCCAGTAGTGTAATGAACACTGAAGCTTTCTTT
.	TRBD1	TRBV6-4	TRBJ2-7	CASSADRGPSITGYEQYF	TGTGCCAGCAGCGCTGACAGGGGGCCGTCAATCACGGGTTACGAGCAGTACTTC
.	TRBD1	TRBV2	TRBJ1-5	CSSSRRGLQRQPQHF	TGTTCCAGCAGTCGCAGGGGGCTACAGAGACAGCCCCAGCATTTT
.	.	TRBV27	TRBJ1-2	CASSLSKGTPSEGYTF	TGTGCCAGCAGTTTATCGAAGGGGACACCCTCAGAGGGCTACACCTTC
few	.	TRBV7-9	TRBJ1-1	CASSLQGSTEAFF	TGTGCCAGCAGCCTACAGGGTAGCACTGAAGCTTTCTTT
.	.	TRBV5-6	TRBJ1-1	CASSLGRVGEAFF	TGTGCCAGCAGCTTAGGGAGGGTGGGTGAAGCTTTCTTT
.	.	TRBV10-3	TRBJ1-5	CAIRVGRTQHF	TGTGCCATCAGGGTGGGCCGGACCCAGCATTTT
.	.	TRBV4-1	TRBJ1-6	CASSQDGTNSPLHF	TGCGCCAGCAGCCAAGATGGCACGAATTCACCCCTCCACTTT
.	.	TRBV30	TRBJ1-6	CAWSEGRTPLHF	TGTGCCTGGAGCGAGGGAAGGACGCCCCTCCACTTT
.	.	TRBV15	TRBJ1-6	CATSREMGGLSYNSPLHF	TGTGCCACCAGCAGAGAAATGGGGGGACTCTCCTATAATTCACCCCTCCACTTT
.	TRBD1	TRBV5-1	TRBJ2-7	CASSREGQAYEQYF	TGCGCCAGCAGCCGAGAAGGACAGGCCTACGAGCAGTACTTC
.	.	TRBV6-5	TRBJ1-4	CASSYSPHRNEKLFF	TGTGCCAGCAGTTACTCACCCCATCGGAATGAAAAACTGTTTTTT
.	.	TRBV2	TRBJ2-5	CASSRGEETQYF	TGTGCCAGCAGCCGCGGGGAAGAGACCCAGTACTTC
.	TRBD2	TRBV19	TRBJ2-1	CASSMRATSGLYNEQFF	TGTGCCAGTAGTATGCGTGCGACTAGCGGCCTTTACAATGAGCAGTTCTTC
.	.	TRBV27	TRBJ2-2	CASSLLQGNTGELFF	TGTGCCAGCAGTTTACTACAGGGGAACACCGGGGAGCTGTTTTTT
.	TRBD2	TRBV11-2	TRBJ2-3	CASSFAGGRTDTQYF	TGTGCCAGCAGCTTCGCGGGAGGGCGGACAGATACGCAGTATTTT
.	TRBD1	TRBV30	TRBJ1-2	CAWSLTGQGPRGYTF	TGTGCCTGGAGCCTCACGGGACAGGGCCCTCGCGGCTACACCTTC
.	.	TRBV11-1	TRBJ1-1	CASSFRTEAFF	TGTGCCAGCAGCTTTAGAACTGAAGCTTTCTTT